This T cell receptor beta chain was observed in a study of PD-1 blockade in classical Hodgkin lymphoma. The CDR3 covers 13 residues. In germline, CDR1 is MDHEN, CDR2 SYDVKM. Brentuximab vedotin exposure varied, and every patient relapsed after autologous stem cell transplantation. Sequencing was performed with immunoSEQ multiplex PCR; in TCRdb, only in-frame clones are kept and a portion is missing. Here the sample spans tens of thousands of clones, around 78% being singletons. The genes are TRBV28 and TRBJ2-5; TRBD1 matches 8 bases. The assigned J gene may be wrong: the sequence end matches TRBJ2-7 better. Sequenced here: peripheral blood mononuclear cells (PBMCs), sampled before the second cycle of nivolumab. This receptor was identified in a human donor with classical Hodgkin lymphoma. CDR3 region: CASSFGQGGEQYF. The CDR3 DNA follows: TGTGCCAGCAGTTTTGGACAGGGAGGCGAGCAGTACTTC.